These 13 T cell receptor beta chains came from one sample sequenced in a study of cytomegalovirus exposure and HLA in healthy donors. Researchers ran the PCR with 60 Vbeta and 13 Jbeta primers. Assay: immunoSEQ multiplex PCR; the TCRdb copy retains only in-frame clones and omits some. The sample records fewer than 150,000 clones, around 73% being singletons. Material: PBMCs. The origin of the receptors is a man between 50 and 59 years old in good health and CMV-seronegative.

The chain couples TRBV2 to TRBJ1-3; D is unclear. CDR3 size: 11 residues. From germline, CDR1 is SNHLY and CDR2 FYNNEI. V lost 4 bases and J lost 4, with 2 bases in between. The CDR3 coding sequence is TGTGCCAGCAGTGTAGGAAACACCATATATTTT. The encoded protein is CASSVGNTIYF.

The chain carries TRBV2 and TRBJ1-1; 7 bases line up with TRBD1. The length of the CDR3 is 11 residues. V lost 7 bases to trimming and J lost 6 bases; unmatched junction nucleotides: 2. Per germline, CDR1 SNHLY and CDR2 FYNNEI. CDR3 sequence: CASTRGSEAFF. The CDR3 DNA is TGTGCCAGCACCAGGGGGTCTGAAGCTTTCTTT.

The rearrangement uses TRBV23-1 and TRBJ2-5, with TRBD2 as a possible D gene (6 bases). TRBV23-1 falls under the ORF class, with uncertain function. V lost 7 bases and J 2 bases, leaving 11 bases between the germline ends. The CDR3 sequence is 13 residues long. CDR3 amino acids: CASISGTQETQYF. CDR3 coding DNA: TGCGCCAGCATTAGCGGAACTCAAGAGACCCAGTACTTC.

Concerning this clone itself: An end of the junction does not agree with germline; a read error may underlie this. This chain links TRBV7-7 with TRBJ2-1; 13 positions match TRBD2. CDR1 and CDR2 (germline): SSHAT, FNYEAQ (reference sequence). The CDR3 is made up of 15 amino acids. CDR3 residues: CASSSGTSGISEQFF. DNA for the CDR3: TGTGCTAGCAGCTCCGGGACTAGCGGGATTAGTGAGCAGTTCTTC.

The rearrangement uses TRBV11-2 and TRBJ1-3; 7 nucleotides align to TRBD1. The CDR3 contains 13 residues. The germline V gene encodes CDR1 SGHAT and CDR2 FQNNGV. J gave up 8 bases and V 6 bases, and 7 bases lay outside the gene matches. The CDR3, as DNA: TGTGCCAGCAGTCCTGACAGGGTACACACCATATATTTT. Protein sequence: CASSPDRVHTIYF.

This sequence joins TRBV5-1 and TRBJ2-7, with D possibly TRBD1 on 5 matching bases. The CDR3 spans 15 residues. CDR1 SGHRS and CDR2 YFSETQ come from the germline V gene. V gave up 4 bases and J gave up 3 bases, with 17 bases separating them. CDR3 in amino acids: CASSGALDSNYEQYF. Written as DNA, the CDR3 is TGCGCCAGCAGCGGGGCCCTCGACAGCAACTACGAGCAGTACTTC.

The chain has TRBV27 and TRBJ2-7, with 9 bases fitting TRBD2. Germline V gives CDR1 MNHEY, CDR2 SMNVEV (reference sequence). This CDR3 is built from 14 residues. V lost 9 bases, J lost 2 bases, and 8 bases stayed unmatched. CDR3 sequence (DNA): TGTGCCAGTGGGCAAGCGGGAGGTACCTACGAGCAGTACTTC. Encoded protein: CASGQAGGTYEQYF.

This clone showed up just once. V and J are TRBV28 and TRBJ2-7, with TRBD1 matching 11 bases. V lost 5 bases, J lost 7 bases, and 7 bases stayed unmatched. CDR1 and CDR2 (germline): MDHEN, SYDVKM. CDR3 size: 14 residues. CDR3 DNA sequence: TGTGCCAGCAGTCTTGGACAGGGGGCGCTTGAGCAGTACTTC. Translating it yields CASSLGQGALEQYF.

This rearrangement joins TRBV6-5 to TRBJ1-4, with 8 bases fitting TRBD1. Germline values: CDR1 MNHEY, CDR2 SVGAGI. Trimming took 6 bases from V and 7 from J; bases not matched to a gene: 7. The CDR3 is made up of 14 amino acids. This CDR3 is CASSQTGDGEKLFF. The DNA for the CDR3 is TGTGCCAGCAGCCAGACAGGGGATGGTGAAAAACTGTTTTTT.

V usage is TRBV29-1 and J usage is TRBJ2-5; D is unclear. This CDR3 has 10 residues. V shed 7 bases and J shed 3 bases, with 6 bases lying between them. In germline, CDR1 is SQVTM, CDR2 ANQGSEA. CDR3 nucleotides: TGCAGCGCCCGGGAAGAGACCCAGTACTTC. Residues: CSAREETQYF.

The chain carries TRBV14 and TRBJ2-4, with 11 bases matching TRBD1. CDR3 length: 16 amino acids. Germline CDR1 and CDR2: SGHDN and FVKESK. With 4 bases clipped from V and 3 bases from J, the junction kept 5 bases outside the gene matches. This CDR3 is CASSRGQGAFKNIQYF. CDR3 nucleotide sequence: TGTGCCAGCAGCCGCGGACAGGGGGCGTTCAAAAACATTCAGTACTTC. The variable domain in full, with the rest retrieved from reference TRBV14 and TRBJ2-4, is EAGVTQFPSHSVIEKGQTVTLRCDPISGHDNLYWYRRVMGKEIKFLLHFVKESKQDESGMPNNRFLAERTGGTYSTLKVQPAELEDSGVYFCASSRGQGAFKNIQYFGAGTRLSVL.

The V and J genes are TRBV5-6 and TRBJ2-2, with TRBD2 matching 8 bases. The CDR3 length is 14 residues. Germline V gene lookup returns CDR1 SGHDT and CDR2 YYEEEE. The V and J ends lost 3 bases and 4 bases, in that order; junction bases with no gene match: 2. In nucleotides, the CDR3 is TGTGCCAGCAGCTCCCGGGGGGGCACCGGGGAGCTGTTTTTT. This translates into CASSSRGGTGELFF.

The genes are TRBV2 and TRBJ2-7; no clear D. Trimming stripped 6 bases from V and 2 bases from J, with 17 bases between. Germline CDR1 and CDR2: SNHLY and FYNNEI. The CDR3 contains 15 residues. This CDR3 is CASRGSGSIAYEQYF. The CDR3 DNA reads TGTGCCAGCAGGGGTTCCGGGTCAATCGCCTACGAGCAGTACTTC.